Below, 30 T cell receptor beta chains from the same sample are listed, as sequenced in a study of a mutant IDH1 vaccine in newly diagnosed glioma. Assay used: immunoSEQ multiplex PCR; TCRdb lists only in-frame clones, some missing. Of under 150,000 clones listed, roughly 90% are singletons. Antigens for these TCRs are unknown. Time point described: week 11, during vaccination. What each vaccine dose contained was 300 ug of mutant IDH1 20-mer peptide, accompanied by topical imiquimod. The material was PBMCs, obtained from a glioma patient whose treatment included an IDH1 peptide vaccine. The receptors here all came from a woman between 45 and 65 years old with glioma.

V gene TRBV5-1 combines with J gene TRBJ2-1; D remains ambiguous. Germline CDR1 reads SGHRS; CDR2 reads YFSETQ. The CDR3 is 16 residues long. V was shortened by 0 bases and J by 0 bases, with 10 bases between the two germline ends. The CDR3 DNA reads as TGCGCCAGCAGCTTGGGGCCCTCGAGCTCCTACAATGAGCAGTTCTTC. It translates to CASSLGPSSSYNEQFF.

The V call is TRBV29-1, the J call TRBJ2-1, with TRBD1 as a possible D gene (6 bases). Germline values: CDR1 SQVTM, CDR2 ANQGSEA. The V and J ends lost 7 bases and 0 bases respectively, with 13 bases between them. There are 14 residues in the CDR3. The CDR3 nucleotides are TGCAGCGCTATCAGGGGCGACTCCTACAATGAGCAGTTCTTC. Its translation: CSAIRGDSYNEQFF.

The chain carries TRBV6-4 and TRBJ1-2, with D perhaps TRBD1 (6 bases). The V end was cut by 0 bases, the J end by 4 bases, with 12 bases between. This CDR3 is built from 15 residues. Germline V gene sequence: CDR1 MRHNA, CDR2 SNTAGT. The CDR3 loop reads CASSDSPGGGYGYTF. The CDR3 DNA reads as TGTGCCAGCAGTGACTCTCCCGGGGGCGGCTATGGCTACACCTTC.

Here the CDR3 reads CASSAGTSGSGAYEQYF. The DNA for the CDR3 is TGTGCCAGCTCGGCCGGGACTAGCGGGAGTGGGGCCTACGAGCAGTACTTC. The chain links TRBV18 to TRBJ2-7, with 14 bases that match TRBD2. V trimming: 6 bases; J trimming: 2 bases; junction bases outside the gene matches: 9. This CDR3 comprises 17 residues. Per germline, CDR1 KGHSH and CDR2 LQKENI.

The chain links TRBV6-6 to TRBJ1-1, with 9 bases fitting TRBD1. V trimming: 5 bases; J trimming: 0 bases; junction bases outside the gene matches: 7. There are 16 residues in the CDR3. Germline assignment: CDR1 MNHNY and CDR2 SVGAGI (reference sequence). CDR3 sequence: CASSQPGQGLNTEAFF. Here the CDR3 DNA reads TGTGCCAGCAGTCAACCGGGACAGGGACTGAACACTGAAGCTTTCTTT.

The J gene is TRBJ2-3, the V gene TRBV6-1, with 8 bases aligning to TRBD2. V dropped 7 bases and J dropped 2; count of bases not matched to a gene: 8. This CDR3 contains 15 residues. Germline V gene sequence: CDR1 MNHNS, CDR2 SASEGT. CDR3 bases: TGTGCCAGCACCTCAGGACTAGCCCACACAGATACGCAGTATTTT. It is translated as CASTSGLAHTDTQYF.

The CDR3 sequence is CASSFGSKRERGEQFF. In DNA, the CDR3 is TGTGCCAGCAGCTTTGGTTCGAAGCGGGAGAGGGGTGAGCAGTTCTTC. The chain recombines TRBV7-3 with TRBJ2-1; the match to TRBD2 covers 8 bases. There are 16 residues in the CDR3. The trim removed 3 bases at V and 9 bases at J, leaving 13 bases unmatched. The V gene's germline CDR1 is SGHTA and CDR2 FQGTGA.

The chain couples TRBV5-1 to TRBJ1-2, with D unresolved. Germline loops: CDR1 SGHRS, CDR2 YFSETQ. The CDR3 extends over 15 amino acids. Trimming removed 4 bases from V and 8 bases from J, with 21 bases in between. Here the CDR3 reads CASSDDPTRGGGYTF. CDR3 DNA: TGCGCCAGCAGCGATGATCCCACACGAGGAGGGGGCTACACCTTC. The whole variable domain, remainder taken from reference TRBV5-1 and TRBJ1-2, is KAGVTQTPRYLIKTRGQQVTLSCSPISGHRSVSWYQQTPGQGLQFLFEYFSETQRNKGNFPGRFSGRQFSNSRSEMNVSTLELGDSALYLCASSDDPTRGGGYTFGSGTRLTVV.

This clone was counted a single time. CDR3 coding DNA: TGTGCCAGCAACCCGAGCTTCTATGGCTACACCTTC. This encodes CASNPSFYGYTF. This sequence joins TRBV6-1 and TRBJ1-2; no reliable D call. Trimming cost V 7 bases and J 4 bases, with 10 bases left between them. CDR3 length equals 12 residues. Germline V lookup: CDR1 MNHNS, CDR2 SASEGT.

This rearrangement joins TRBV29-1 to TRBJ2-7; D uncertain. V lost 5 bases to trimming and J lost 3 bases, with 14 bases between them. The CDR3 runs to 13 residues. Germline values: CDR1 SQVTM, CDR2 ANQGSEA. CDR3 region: CSVSTVKSYEQYF. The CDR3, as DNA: TGCAGCGTTTCCACGGTCAAGAGCTACGAGCAGTACTTC.

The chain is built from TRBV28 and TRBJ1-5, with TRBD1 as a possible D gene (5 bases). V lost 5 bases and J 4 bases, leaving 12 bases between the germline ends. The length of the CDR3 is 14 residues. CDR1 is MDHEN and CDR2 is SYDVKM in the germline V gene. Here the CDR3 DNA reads TGTGCCAGCAGTAGGGGCTCCCCTAATCAGCCCCAGCATTTT. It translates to CASSRGSPNQPQHF. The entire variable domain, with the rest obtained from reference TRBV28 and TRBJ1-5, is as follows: DVKVTQSSRYLVKRTGEKVFLECVQDMDHENMFWYRQDPGLGLRLIYFSYDVKMKEKGDIPEGYSVSREKKERFSLILESASTNQTSMYLCASSRGSPNQPQHFGDGTRLSIL.

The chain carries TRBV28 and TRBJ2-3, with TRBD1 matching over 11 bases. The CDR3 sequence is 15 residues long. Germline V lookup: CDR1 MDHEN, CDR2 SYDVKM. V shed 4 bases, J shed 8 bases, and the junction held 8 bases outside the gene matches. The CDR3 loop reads CASSWRTGGAGTQYF. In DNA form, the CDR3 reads TGTGCCAGCAGTTGGAGGACAGGGGGCGCGGGTACGCAGTATTTT.

The CDR3 region is CASSGQGDYNEQFF. The CDR3 DNA is TGTGCCAGTAGTGGCCAGGGGGATTACAATGAGCAGTTCTTC. The V call is TRBV19, the J call TRBJ2-1; 7 bases line up with TRBD1. Germline assignment: CDR1 LNHDA and CDR2 SQIVND (reference sequence). V lost 5 bases and J lost 4; bases outside the gene matches: 5. The CDR3 sequence is 14 residues long.

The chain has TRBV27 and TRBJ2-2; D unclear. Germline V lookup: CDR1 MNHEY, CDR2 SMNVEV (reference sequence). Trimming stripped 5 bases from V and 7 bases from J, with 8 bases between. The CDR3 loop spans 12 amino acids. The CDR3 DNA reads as TGTGCCAGCAGTCAGCGTAGCGGGGAGCTGTTTTTT. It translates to CASSQRSGELFF.

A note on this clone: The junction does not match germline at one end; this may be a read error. The CDR3 DNA follows: TGTGCTAGCAGCAAGGGACTAGCGGGGAGTACGAACACCGGGGAGCTGTTTTTT. Protein product: CASSKGLAGSTNTGELFF. This chain links TRBV7-7 with TRBJ2-2, with TRBD2 identical over 13 bases. Germline V gene data show CDR1 as SSHAT and CDR2 as FNYEAQ (reference sequence). The CDR3 is made up of 18 amino acids.

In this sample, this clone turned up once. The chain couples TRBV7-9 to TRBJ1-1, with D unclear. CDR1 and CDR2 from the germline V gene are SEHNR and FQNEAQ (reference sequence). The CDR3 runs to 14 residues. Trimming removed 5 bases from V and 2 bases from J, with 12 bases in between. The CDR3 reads CASSLAEGNTEAFF. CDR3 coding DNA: TGTGCCAGCAGCCTTGCGGAGGGTAACACTGAAGCTTTCTTT.

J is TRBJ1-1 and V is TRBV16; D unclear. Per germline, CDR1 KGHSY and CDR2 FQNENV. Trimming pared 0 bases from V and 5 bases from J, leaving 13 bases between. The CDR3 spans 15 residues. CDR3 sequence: CASSQSSPPRTEAFF. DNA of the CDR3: TGTGCCAGCAGCCAATCATCCCCTCCCCGGACTGAAGCTTTCTTT.

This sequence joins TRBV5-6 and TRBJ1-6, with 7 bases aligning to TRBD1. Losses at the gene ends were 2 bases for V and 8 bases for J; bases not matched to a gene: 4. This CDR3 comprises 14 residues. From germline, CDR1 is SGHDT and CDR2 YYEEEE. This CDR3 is CASSFAGGYSPLHF. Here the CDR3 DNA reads TGTGCCAGCAGCTTCGCAGGGGGTTATTCACCCCTCCACTTT.

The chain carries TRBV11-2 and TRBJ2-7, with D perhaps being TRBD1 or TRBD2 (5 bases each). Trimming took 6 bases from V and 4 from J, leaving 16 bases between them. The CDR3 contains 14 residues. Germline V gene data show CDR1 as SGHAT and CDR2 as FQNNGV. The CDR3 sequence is CASSTGTRAYEQYF. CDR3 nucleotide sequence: TGTGCCAGCAGTACCGGGACGAGGGCTTACGAGCAGTACTTC.

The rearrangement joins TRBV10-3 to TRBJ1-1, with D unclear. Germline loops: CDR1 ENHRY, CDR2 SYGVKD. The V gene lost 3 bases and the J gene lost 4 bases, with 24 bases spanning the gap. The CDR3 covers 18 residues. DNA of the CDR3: TGTGCCATCAGTGACCCCAATTATAGTGGCATTTCGGGCACTGAAGCTTTCTTT. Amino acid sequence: CAISDPNYSGISGTEAFF.

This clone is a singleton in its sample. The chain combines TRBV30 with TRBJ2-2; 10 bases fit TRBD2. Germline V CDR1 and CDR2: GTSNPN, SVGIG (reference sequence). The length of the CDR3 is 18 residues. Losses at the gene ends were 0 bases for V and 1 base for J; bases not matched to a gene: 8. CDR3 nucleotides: TGTGCCTGGAGTGTGAGGCTAGCGGGAGATCTGAACACCGGGGAGCTGTTTTTT. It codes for CAWSVRLAGDLNTGELFF.

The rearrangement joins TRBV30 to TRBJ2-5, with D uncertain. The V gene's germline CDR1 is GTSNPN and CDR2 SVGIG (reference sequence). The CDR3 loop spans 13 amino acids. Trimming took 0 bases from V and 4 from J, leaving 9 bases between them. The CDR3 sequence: CAWSVTDRETQYF. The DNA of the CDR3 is TGTGCCTGGAGTGTAACGGATCGAGAGACCCAGTACTTC.

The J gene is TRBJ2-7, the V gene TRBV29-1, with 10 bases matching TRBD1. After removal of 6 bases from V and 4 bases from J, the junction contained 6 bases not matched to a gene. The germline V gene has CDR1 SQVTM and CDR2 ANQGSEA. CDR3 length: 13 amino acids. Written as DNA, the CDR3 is TGCAGCGTCCGACAGGGGGCAGCGTACGAGCAGTACTTC. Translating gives CSVRQGAAYEQYF.

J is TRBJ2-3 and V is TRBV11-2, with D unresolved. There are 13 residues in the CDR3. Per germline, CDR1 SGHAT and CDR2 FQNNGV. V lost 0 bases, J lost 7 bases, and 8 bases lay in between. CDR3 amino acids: CASSLDLINTQYF. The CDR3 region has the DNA TGTGCCAGCAGCTTAGATCTAATCAATACGCAGTATTTT.

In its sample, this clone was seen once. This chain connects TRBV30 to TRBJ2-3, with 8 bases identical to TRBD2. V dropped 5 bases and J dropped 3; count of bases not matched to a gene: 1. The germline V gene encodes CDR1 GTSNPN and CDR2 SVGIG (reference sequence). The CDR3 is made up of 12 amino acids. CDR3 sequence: CAWGTSTDTQYF. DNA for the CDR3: TGTGCCTGGGGGACTAGTACAGATACGCAGTATTTT.

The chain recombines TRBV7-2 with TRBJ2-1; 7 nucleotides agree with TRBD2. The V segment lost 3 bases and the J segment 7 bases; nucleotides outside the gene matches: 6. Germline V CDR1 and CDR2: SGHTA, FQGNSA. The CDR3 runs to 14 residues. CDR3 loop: CASSFRTSGNEQFF. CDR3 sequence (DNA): TGTGCCAGCAGCTTCCGGACTAGTGGGAATGAGCAGTTCTTC.

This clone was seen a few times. CDR3 sequence: CASEIRVHEKLFF. DNA of the CDR3: TGTGCCAGCGAAATCAGGGTTCATGAAAAACTGTTTTTT. The chain has TRBV5-5 and TRBJ1-4, with TRBD1 as a possible D gene (5 bases). Germline CDR1 and CDR2: SGHKS and YYEKEE (reference sequence). This CDR3 contains 13 residues. Trimming took off 7 bases at V and 6 bases at J, with 13 bases between the two ends.

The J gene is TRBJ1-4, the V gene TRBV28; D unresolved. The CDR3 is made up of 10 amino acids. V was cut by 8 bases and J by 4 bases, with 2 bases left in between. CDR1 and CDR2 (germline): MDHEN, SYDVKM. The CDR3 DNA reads TGTGCCAGCTTTAATGAAAAACTGTTTTTT. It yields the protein CASFNEKLFF.

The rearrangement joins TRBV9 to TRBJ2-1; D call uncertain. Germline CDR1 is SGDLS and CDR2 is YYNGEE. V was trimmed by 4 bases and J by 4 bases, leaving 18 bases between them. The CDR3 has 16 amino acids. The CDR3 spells CASSPSSLGKYNEQFF. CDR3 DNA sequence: TGTGCCAGCAGCCCATCCAGCCTAGGAAAATACAATGAGCAGTTCTTC.

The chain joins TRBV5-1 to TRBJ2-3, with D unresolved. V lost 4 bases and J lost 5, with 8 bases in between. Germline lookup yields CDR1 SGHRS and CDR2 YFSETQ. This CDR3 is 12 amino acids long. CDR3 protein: CASSPEGDTQYF. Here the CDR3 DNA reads TGCGCCAGCAGCCCGGAAGGAGATACGCAGTATTTT.